This T cell receptor beta chain stems from a study of T-cell reconstitution after alpha-beta-depleted transplantation in children. In this sample, this clonotype turned up many times. The germline V gene has CDR1 LGHDT and CDR2 YNNKEL (reference sequence). This CDR3 is built from 12 residues. V lost 10 bases and J 2 bases, leaving 12 bases between the germline ends. This sample's TCRbeta library carried unique molecular identifier barcodes. Via MiXCR, TCRdb re-called the PCR reads, giving one row per CDR3 protein. The sample yields 90,000 to 130,000 distinct CDR3 sequences, under 13% seen once. The receptor comes from a boy aged 2 to 10 with acute lymphoblastic leukemia, due to receive a stem cell transplant. The material sequenced was PBMCs, taken before TCRalphabeta/CD19-depleted stem cell transplant. J is TRBJ2-7 and V is TRBV3-1; weak D call: TRBD1 (6 bases). The CDR3 nucleotides are TGTGCCATAAGGACAGAGACCTACGAGCAGTACTTC. Its translation is CAIRTETYEQYF.